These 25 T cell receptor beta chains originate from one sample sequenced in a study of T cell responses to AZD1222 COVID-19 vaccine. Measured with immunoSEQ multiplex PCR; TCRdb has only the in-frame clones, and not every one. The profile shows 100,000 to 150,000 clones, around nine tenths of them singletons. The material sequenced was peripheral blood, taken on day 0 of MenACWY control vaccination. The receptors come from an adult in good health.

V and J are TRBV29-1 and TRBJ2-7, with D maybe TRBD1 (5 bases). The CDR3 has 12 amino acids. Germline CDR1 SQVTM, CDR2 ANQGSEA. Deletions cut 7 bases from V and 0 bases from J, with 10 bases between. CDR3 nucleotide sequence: TGCAGCGCTGGACAAGACTCCTACGAGCAGTACTTC. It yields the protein CSAGQDSYEQYF.

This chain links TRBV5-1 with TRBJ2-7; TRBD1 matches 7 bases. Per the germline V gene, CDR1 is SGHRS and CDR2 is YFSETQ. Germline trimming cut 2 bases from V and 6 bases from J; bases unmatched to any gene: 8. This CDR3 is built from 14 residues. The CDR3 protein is CASSFQGESSEQYF. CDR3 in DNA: TGCGCCAGCAGCTTTCAGGGGGAATCGAGCGAGCAGTACTTC.

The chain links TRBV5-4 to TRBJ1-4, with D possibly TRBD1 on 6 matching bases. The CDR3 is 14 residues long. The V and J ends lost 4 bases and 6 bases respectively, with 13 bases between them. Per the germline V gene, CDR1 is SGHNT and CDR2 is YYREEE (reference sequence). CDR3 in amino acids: CASSPKGGDEKLFF. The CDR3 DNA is TGTGCCAGCAGCCCTAAAGGGGGTGATGAAAAACTGTTTTTT.

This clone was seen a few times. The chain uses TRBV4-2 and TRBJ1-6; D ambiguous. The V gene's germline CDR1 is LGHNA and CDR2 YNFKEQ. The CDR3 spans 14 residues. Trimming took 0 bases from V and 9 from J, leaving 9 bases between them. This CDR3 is CASSQEMDPSPLHF. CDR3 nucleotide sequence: TGTGCCAGCAGCCAAGAGATGGATCCTTCACCCCTCCACTTT.

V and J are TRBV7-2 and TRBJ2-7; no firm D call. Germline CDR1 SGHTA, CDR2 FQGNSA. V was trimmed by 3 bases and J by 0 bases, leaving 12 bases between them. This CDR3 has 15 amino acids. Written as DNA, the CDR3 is TGTGCCAGCAGCTTGGTAAGCTCCAGCTCCTACGAGCAGTACTTC. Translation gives CASSLVSSSSYEQYF.

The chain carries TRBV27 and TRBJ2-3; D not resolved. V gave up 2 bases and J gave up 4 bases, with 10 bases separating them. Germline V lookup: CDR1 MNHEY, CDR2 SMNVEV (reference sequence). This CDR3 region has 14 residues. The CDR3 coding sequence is TGTGCCAGCAGTTTAACGTGGCGAGCAGATACGCAGTATTTT. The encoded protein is CASSLTWRADTQYF.

CDR3 loop: CASSYWGGNTGELFF. CDR3 nucleotides: TGTGCCAGCAGTTACTGGGGCGGGAACACCGGGGAGCTGTTTTTT. This chain uses TRBV6-5 with TRBJ2-2, with D perhaps TRBD1 (5 bases). Trimming stripped 1 base from V and 1 base from J, with 7 bases between. This CDR3 has 15 amino acids. The germline CDR1 and CDR2 sequences are MNHEY and SVGAGI.

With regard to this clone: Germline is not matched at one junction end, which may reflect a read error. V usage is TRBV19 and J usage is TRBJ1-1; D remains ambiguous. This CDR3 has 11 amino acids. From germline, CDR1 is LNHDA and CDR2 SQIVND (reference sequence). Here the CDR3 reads CASRGVTGAFF. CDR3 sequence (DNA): TGTGCCAGCCGGGGAGTGACTGGAGCTTTCTTT. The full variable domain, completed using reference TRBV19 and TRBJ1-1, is DGGITQSPKYLFRKEGQNVTLSCEQNLNHDAMYWYRQDPGQGLRLIYYSQIVNDFQKGDIAEGYSVSREKKESFPLTVTSAQKNPTAFYLCASRGVTGAFFGQGTRLTVV.

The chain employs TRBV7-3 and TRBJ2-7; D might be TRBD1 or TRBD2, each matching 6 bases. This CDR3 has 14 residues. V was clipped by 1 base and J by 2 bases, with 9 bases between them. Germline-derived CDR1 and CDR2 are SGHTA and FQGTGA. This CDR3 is CASSLNGGPYEQYF. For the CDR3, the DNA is TGTGCCAGCAGCTTAAATGGGGGGCCCTACGAGCAGTACTTC.

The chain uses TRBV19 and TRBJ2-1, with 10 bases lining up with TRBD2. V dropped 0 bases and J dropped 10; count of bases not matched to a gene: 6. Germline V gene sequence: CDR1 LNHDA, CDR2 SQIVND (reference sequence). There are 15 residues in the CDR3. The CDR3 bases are TGTGCCAGTAGTATAGACCCTAGCGGGAGAGGAGAGCAGTTCTTC. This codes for CASSIDPSGRGEQFF.

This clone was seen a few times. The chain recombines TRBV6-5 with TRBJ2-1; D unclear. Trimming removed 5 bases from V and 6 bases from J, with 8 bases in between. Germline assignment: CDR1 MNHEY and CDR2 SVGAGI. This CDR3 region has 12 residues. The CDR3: CASSIIGNEQFF. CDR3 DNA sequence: TGTGCCAGCAGTATTATCGGCAATGAGCAGTTCTTC.

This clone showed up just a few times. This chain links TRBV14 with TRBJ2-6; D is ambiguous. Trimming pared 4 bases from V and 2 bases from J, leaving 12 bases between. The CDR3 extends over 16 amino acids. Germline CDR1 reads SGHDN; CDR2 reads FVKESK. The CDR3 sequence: CASSPFLGTGANVLTF. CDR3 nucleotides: TGTGCCAGCAGCCCCTTTTTGGGGACTGGGGCCAACGTCCTGACTTTC.

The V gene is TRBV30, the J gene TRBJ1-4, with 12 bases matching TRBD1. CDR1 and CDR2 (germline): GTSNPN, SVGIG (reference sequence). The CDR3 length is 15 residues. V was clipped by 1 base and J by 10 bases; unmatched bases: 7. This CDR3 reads CAWSAHGTGGRKLFF. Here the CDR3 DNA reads TGTGCCTGGAGTGCGCACGGGACAGGGGGCCGAAAACTGTTTTTT.

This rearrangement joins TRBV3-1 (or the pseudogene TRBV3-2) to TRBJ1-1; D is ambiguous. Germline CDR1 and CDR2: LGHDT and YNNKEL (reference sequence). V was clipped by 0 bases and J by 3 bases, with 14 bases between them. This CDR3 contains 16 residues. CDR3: CASSQDDYSTDTEAFF. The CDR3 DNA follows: TGTGCCAGCAGCCAAGACGATTACAGTACTGACACTGAAGCTTTCTTT.

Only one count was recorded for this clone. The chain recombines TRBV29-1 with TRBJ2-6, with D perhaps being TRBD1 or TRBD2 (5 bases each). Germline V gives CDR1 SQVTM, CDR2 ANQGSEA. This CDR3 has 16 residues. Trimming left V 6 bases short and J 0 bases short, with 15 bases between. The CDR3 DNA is TGCAGCGTCCCCAGTGTGGGGGTCTCTGGGGCCAACGTCCTGACTTTC. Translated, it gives CSVPSVGVSGANVLTF.

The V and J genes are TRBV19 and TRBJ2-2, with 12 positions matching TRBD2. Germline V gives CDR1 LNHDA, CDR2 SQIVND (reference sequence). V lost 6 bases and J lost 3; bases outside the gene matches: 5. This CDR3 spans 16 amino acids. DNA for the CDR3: TGTGCCAGTAGCCGAGGACTAGCGGGATACACCGGGGAGCTGTTTTTT. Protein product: CASSRGLAGYTGELFF.

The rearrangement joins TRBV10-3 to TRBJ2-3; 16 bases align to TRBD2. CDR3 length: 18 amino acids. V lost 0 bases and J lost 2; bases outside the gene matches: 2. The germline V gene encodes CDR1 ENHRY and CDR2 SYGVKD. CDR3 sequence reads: CAISESGTSGRATDTQYF. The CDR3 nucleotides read TGTGCCATCAGTGAGTCGGGGACTAGCGGGAGGGCCACAGATACGCAGTATTTT.

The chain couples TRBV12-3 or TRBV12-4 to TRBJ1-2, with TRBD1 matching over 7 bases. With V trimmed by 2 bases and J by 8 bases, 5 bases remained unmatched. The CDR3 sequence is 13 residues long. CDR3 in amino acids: CASSLRTGQGYTF. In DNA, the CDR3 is TGTGCCAGCAGTTTAAGGACAGGTCAAGGCTACACCTTC.

CDR3 amino acids: CASSSEGVGTQYF. Here the CDR3 DNA reads TGTGCCAGCAGCTCCGAGGGCGTGGGGACCCAGTACTTC. The chain joins TRBV7-7 to TRBJ2-5, with a tentative D call TRBD2 (5 bases). CDR1 and CDR2 (germline): SSHAT, FNYEAQ (reference sequence). The CDR3 has 13 residues. Trimming took off 4 bases at V and 7 bases at J, with 13 bases between the two ends.

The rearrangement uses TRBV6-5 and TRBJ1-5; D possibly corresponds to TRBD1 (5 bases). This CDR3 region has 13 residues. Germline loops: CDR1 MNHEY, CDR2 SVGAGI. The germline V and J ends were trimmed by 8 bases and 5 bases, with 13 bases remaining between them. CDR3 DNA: TGTGCCAGCGGGAGGCGAGGGGATCAGCCCCAGCATTTT. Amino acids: CASGRRGDQPQHF.

The CDR3 DNA sequence: TGTGCCAGCAGCCAAGATCTGACTAGCGGGATAATCTCCTACGAGCAGTACTTC. This sequence encodes CASSQDLTSGIISYEQYF. This chain uses TRBV4-2 with TRBJ2-7, with TRBD2 matching 11 bases. The junction had 7 bases not matched to a gene; V was cut back by 0 bases and J by 0 bases. This CDR3 comprises 18 residues. CDR1 LGHNA and CDR2 YNFKEQ come from the germline V gene.

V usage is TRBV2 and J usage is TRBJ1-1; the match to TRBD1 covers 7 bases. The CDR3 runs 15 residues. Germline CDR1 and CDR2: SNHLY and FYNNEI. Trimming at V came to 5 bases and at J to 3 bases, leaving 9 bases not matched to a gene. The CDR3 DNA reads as TGTGCCAGCAGTACTCGGACAGGCGGGGACACTGAAGCTTTCTTT. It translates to CASSTRTGGDTEAFF.

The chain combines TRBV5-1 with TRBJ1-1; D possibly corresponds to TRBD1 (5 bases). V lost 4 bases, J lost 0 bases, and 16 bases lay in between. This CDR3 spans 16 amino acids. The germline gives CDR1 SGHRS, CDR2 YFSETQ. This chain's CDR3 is CASSTPGLGVNTEAFF. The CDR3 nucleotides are TGCGCCAGCAGCACCCCAGGGTTAGGAGTGAACACTGAAGCTTTCTTT.

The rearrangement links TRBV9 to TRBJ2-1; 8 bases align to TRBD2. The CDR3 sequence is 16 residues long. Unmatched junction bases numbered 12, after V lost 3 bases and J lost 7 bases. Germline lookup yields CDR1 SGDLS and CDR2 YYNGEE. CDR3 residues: CASSARSGSGGNEQFF. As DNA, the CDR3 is TGTGCCAGCAGCGCGCGCAGCGGGAGTGGGGGGAATGAGCAGTTCTTC.

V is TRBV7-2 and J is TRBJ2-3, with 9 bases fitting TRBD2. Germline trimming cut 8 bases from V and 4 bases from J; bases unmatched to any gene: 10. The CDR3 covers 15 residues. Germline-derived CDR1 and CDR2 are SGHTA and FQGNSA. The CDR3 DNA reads TGTGCCAGCCCCCCCGGGACTAGCCCCTCAGATACGCAGTATTTT. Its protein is CASPPGTSPSDTQYF.